This passage covers 25 T cell receptor beta chains from one sample sequenced in a study of blood T cells in healthy people across ages. Primed by a sample-barcoded 5' primer and a J-beta primer mix, a second PCR proceeded for roughly 7 to 12 cycles. TCRdb reanalysed the 5' RACE reads using MiXCR and keeps one entry per CDR3 protein. The sample carries about 930,000 distinct CDR3 sequences, about 27% recorded once. In addition, the sample was reused for a study of T cells of mothers and their children.

Sequencing was done on a sample of blood. These receptors were obtained from a woman between 40 and 50 years old in good health.

With regard to this clonotype: A read error may be the cause here, since a much bigger clone is one base away. The genes are TRBV15 and TRBJ2-7, with D perhaps TRBD1 (5 bases). Germline CDR1 reads LNHNV; CDR2 reads YYDKDF (reference sequence). The V end was cut by 0 bases, the J end by 3 bases, with 9 bases between. CDR3 length: 14 residues. The CDR3 DNA is TGTGCCACCAGCAGAGATTGGGGCCTCTACGAGCAGTACTTC. Residues: CATSRDWGLYEQYF.

To note about this clonotype: At one end the junction does not follow the germline gene, possibly because of a read error. The rearrangement uses TRBV5-1 and TRBJ2-1, with 7 bases that match TRBD2. This CDR3 is 15 amino acids long. Germline CDR1 and CDR2: SGHRS and YFSETQ. This chain's CDR3 is CASGLGGESYNEQFF. The CDR3 bases are TGCGCCAGCGGCTTGGGAGGGGAGTCCTACAATGAGCAGTTCTTC.

The chain couples TRBV2 to TRBJ2-1; 7 bases are a match to TRBD1. This CDR3 contains 15 residues. Trimming at V came to 2 bases and at J to 5 bases, leaving 6 bases not matched to a gene. Germline loops: CDR1 SNHLY, CDR2 FYNNEI. The CDR3 sequence is CASSEPRGINNEQFF. The CDR3 region has the DNA TGTGCCAGCAGTGAACCCAGGGGGATCAACAATGAGCAGTTCTTC.

This clonotype occurred a few times. This chain uses TRBV20-1 with TRBJ1-2, with D tentatively TRBD1 (6 bases). With 1 base removed from V and 3 bases from J, the gap between germline ends came to 12 bases. The CDR3 covers 14 residues. The V gene's germline CDR1 is DFQATT and CDR2 SNEGSKA (reference sequence). CDR3 DNA: TGCAGTGCTAGAGTGGAGGGGGGGGACTATGGCTACACCTTC. This gives the protein CSARVEGGDYGYTF.

This clonotype was counted ten times or more. The gene calls are TRBV27 and TRBJ2-6; D uncertain. The CDR3 totals 16 residues. V was trimmed by 5 bases and J by 0 bases, leaving 11 bases between them. The V gene's germline CDR1 is MNHEY and CDR2 SMNVEV (reference sequence). The CDR3 DNA reads as TGTGCCAGCAGTCCCAACTACATCTCTGGGGCCAACGTCCTGACTTTC. Its protein is CASSPNYISGANVLTF.

This clonotype came up many times. The chain combines TRBV7-3 with TRBJ2-7; TRBD2 matches at 8 bases. The V and J ends lost 5 bases and 5 bases, in that order; junction bases with no gene match: 8. There are 14 residues in the CDR3. Germline V gene sequence: CDR1 SGHTA, CDR2 FQGTGA. The CDR3 nucleotides read TGTGCCAGCAGCCCTACGGGGGGGCCAAACGAGCAGTACTTC. Residues: CASSPTGGPNEQYF.

This clonotype came up many times. The chain links TRBV20-1 to TRBJ1-2, with D perhaps matching TRBD1 (5 bases). CDR1 is DFQATT, CDR2 SNEGSKA, per germline (reference sequence). This CDR3 has 16 residues. Trimming cost V 1 base and J 1 base, with 16 bases left between them. CDR3 sequence reads: CSARVPGRESNYGYTF. The CDR3 DNA is TGCAGTGCTAGAGTCCCCGGCAGGGAAAGTAACTATGGCTACACCTTC.

This clonotype was counted many times. The V gene is TRBV3-1, the J gene TRBJ2-7; D may be TRBD1 (7 bases). V was cut by 1 base and J by 4 bases, with 17 bases left in between. CDR3 length equals 16 residues. CDR1 LGHDT and CDR2 YNNKEL come from the germline V gene (reference sequence). The CDR3 is CASSQVSGRGAYEQYF. The CDR3 nucleotides read TGTGCCAGCAGCCAAGTTTCGGGCAGGGGGGCTTACGAGCAGTACTTC.

The chain has TRBV7-6 and TRBJ2-1, with 11 positions matching TRBD1. Germline V gene sequence: CDR1 SGHVS, CDR2 FNYEAQ. The CDR3 is 16 amino acids. V trimming: 5 bases; J trimming: 9 bases; junction bases outside the gene matches: 12. The CDR3 bases are TGTGCCAGCAGCCCAACAACGGGGACAGGGGGTCGTGAGCAGTTCTTC. This encodes CASSPTTGTGGREQFF.

This clonotype has a count of ten or more. The rearrangement joins TRBV12-3 or TRBV12-4 to TRBJ1-2; D possibly corresponds to TRBD1 (5 bases). Trimming shortened V by 6 bases and J by 4 bases, and 12 bases separated the two germline ends. This CDR3 contains 13 residues. CDR3 region: CASSLGQIYGYTF. The CDR3 nucleotides read TGTGCCAGCAGCCTCGGACAAATCTATGGCTACACCTTC.

A note on this clonotype: Sequence at one end of the junction differs from germline and may be a read error. The rearrangement links TRBV5-5 to TRBJ2-5, with 12 bases that match TRBD2. Germline CDR1 SGHKS, CDR2 YYEKEE (reference sequence). This CDR3 comprises 18 residues. This CDR3 reads CASSSERLAGALRETQYF. For the CDR3, the DNA is TGTGCCAGCAGCTCAGAACGACTAGCGGGGGCCCTGCGAGAGACTCAGTACTTC.

This clonotype has at least ten counts. In DNA, the CDR3 is TGTGCCAGCAGTTTAGGAAAGTACTATGGCTACACCTTC. Translation: CASSLGKYYGYTF. This chain joins TRBV12-3 or TRBV12-4 and TRBJ1-2; no reliable D call. V was clipped by 1 base and J by 3 bases, with 6 bases between them. The CDR3 is 13 residues long.

This clonotype was counted between two and nine times. The rearrangement links TRBV4-1 to TRBJ1-5; D unclear. CDR1 and CDR2 (germline): MGHRA, YSYEKL. V gave up 0 bases and J gave up 3 bases, with 9 bases separating them. The CDR3 runs 15 residues. This CDR3 reads CASSQDGPTNQPQHF. CDR3 nucleotides: TGCGCCAGCAGCCAAGACGGCCCCACCAATCAGCCCCAGCATTTT.

This clonotype was observed a few times. The chain uses TRBV5-1 and TRBJ2-5, with 8 bases matching TRBD1. The J call is uncertain, as TRBJ2-7 better fits the DNA end. CDR1 and CDR2 (germline): SGHRS, YFSETQ. CDR3 length equals 15 residues. The CDR3 coding sequence is TGCGCCAGCAGCCCCTCCCCGACAGGGGAAGACGAGCAGTACTTC. This sequence encodes CASSPSPTGEDEQYF.

In this sample, this clonotype turned up a few times. CDR3 bases: TGCGCCAGCAGTGAGGCTACAGGGAGCTCCTACAATGAGCAGTTCTTC. Encoded protein: CASSEATGSSYNEQFF. The chain has TRBV10-2 and TRBJ2-1, with D perhaps TRBD1 (6 bases). The ends were cut back, 2 bases at V and 0 bases at J, with 11 bases in the middle. The CDR3 contains 16 residues. The germline CDR1 and CDR2 sequences are WSHSY and SAAADI.

This clonotype has a single count. CDR3 nucleotides: TGTGCCAGCAGCTTAGTGGACAGGGATGAGCAGTACTTC. This translates into CASSLVDRDEQYF. The chain has TRBV7-2 and TRBJ2-7, with 8 bases aligning to TRBD1. After removal of 1 base from V and 7 bases from J, the junction contained 3 bases not matched to a gene. Germline CDR1 SGHTA, CDR2 FQGNSA. The CDR3 contains 13 residues.

This clonotype was counted only a few times. The chain carries TRBV4-3 and TRBJ2-3; 11 bases align to TRBD2. With V trimmed by 3 bases and J by 4 bases, 3 bases remained unmatched. This CDR3 spans 15 amino acids. From germline, CDR1 is LGHNA and CDR2 YSLEER. As DNA, the CDR3 is TGCGCCAGCAGCCAGGGGACTAGCGGACCAGATACGCAGTATTTT. It encodes CASSQGTSGPDTQYF.

This clonotype was seen a few times. V usage is TRBV27 and J usage is TRBJ1-1; TRBD1 matches at 8 bases. The CDR3 has 15 residues. Germline V gene sequence: CDR1 MNHEY, CDR2 SMNVEV (reference sequence). Trimming took 0 bases from V and 4 from J; bases not matched to a gene: 4. As DNA, the CDR3 is TGTGCCAGCAGTTTATCGCCCACAGGGGGCACTGAAGCTTTCTTT. It codes for CASSLSPTGGTEAFF.

This clonotype came up a few times. The gene calls are TRBV7-9 and TRBJ1-4; no clear D. The V and J ends lost 1 base and 12 bases respectively, with 15 bases between them. The CDR3 runs to 14 residues. CDR1 and CDR2 (germline): SEHNR, FQNEAQ (reference sequence). DNA for the CDR3: TGTGCCAGCAGCTTAGTCCCCATGGGGAGACAACTGTTTTTT. Protein sequence: CASSLVPMGRQLFF.

This clonotype showed up just a few times. V gene TRBV5-1 combines with J gene TRBJ1-1; TRBD1 agrees at 7 bases. CDR3 size: 15 residues. V gave up 2 bases and J gave up 4 bases; unmatched junction bases: 8. Germline V lookup: CDR1 SGHRS, CDR2 YFSETQ. The CDR3 here is CASSLGQAMGTEAFF. The CDR3 nucleotides are TGCGCCAGCAGCTTAGGACAGGCTATGGGCACTGAAGCTTTCTTT.

This clonotype showed up just a few times. A much more abundant neighbour one base away suggests this may be a read error. The CDR3 loop reads CSASGDSYNEQFF. Written as DNA, the CDR3 is TGCAGTGCTAGTGGGGACAGCTACAATGAGCAGTTCTTC. The genes are TRBV20-1 and TRBJ2-1, with 7 bases fitting TRBD1. There are 13 residues in the CDR3. V gave up 3 bases and J gave up 3 bases; unmatched junction bases: 2. Germline lookup yields CDR1 DFQATT and CDR2 SNEGSKA (reference sequence).

This sequence joins TRBV24-1 and TRBJ2-1; D might be TRBD1 or TRBD2, each matching 5 bases. Trimming shortened V by 7 bases and J by 3 bases, and 15 bases separated the two germline ends. The CDR3 is 15 residues long. Germline CDR1 reads KGHDR; CDR2 reads SFDVKD. CDR3 amino acids: CATSPRGVGYNEQFF. CDR3 sequence (DNA): TGTGCCACCAGCCCCAGAGGGGTGGGCTACAATGAGCAGTTCTTC.

This clonotype was found many times. The V call is TRBV27, the J call TRBJ1-4; no reliable D call. Germline values: CDR1 MNHEY, CDR2 SMNVEV (reference sequence). V lost 3 bases, J lost 1 base, and 6 bases lay in between. The length of the CDR3 is 14 residues. CDR3 sequence (DNA): TGTGCCAGCAGTTTTTCAGGAACTAATGAAAAACTGTTTTTT. Residues: CASSFSGTNEKLFF.

This clonotype has at least ten counts. This chain connects TRBV7-2 to TRBJ2-7; D remains unclear. In germline, CDR1 is SGHTA, CDR2 FQGNSA. The CDR3 length is 14 residues. The germline V and J ends were trimmed by 5 bases and 5 bases, with 16 bases remaining between them. This chain's CDR3 is CASSPAGLMDEQYF. The CDR3 DNA sequence: TGTGCCAGCAGCCCGGCCGGCCTGATGGACGAGCAGTACTTC.

Points on this clonotype: The junction departs from germline at one end; a sequencing error may be responsible. The chain links TRBV11-2 to TRBJ2-5; 7 nucleotides match TRBD2. Per the germline V gene, CDR1 is SGHAT and CDR2 is FQNNGV. The CDR3 has 15 amino acids. The CDR3, as DNA: TGTGCCAGCAGCTCCGCCCGGCGGGGGATAGAGACCCGGTACTTC. It specifies CASSSARRGIETRYF.